This is a list of T cell receptor beta chains from one sample in a study of cytomegalovirus exposure and HLA in healthy donors. Profiling relied on immunoSEQ multiplex PCR, and the TCRdb table lists in-frame clones only, not all of them. Among 150,000 to 250,000 clones listed, almost 85% were seen once. The sequenced sample was PBMCs. Source of these receptors: a woman aged 45 to 65 in good health and CMV-seronegative. The CDR3 runs from the conserved cysteine through the conserved F or W. Fields, in order: CDR3 DNA, CDR3 protein, CDR3 length, D gene, V gene, clone size, J gene. D genes are given only for firm matches. The listing skips clone size in some rows; elsewhere it reads once, few, many or a size class.

CDR3 DNA: TGCAGCGTTGGGACTAGCGGGAGGGCCGGTGAGACCCAGTACTTC
CDR3 protein: CSVGTSGRAGETQYF
CDR3 length: 15
D gene: TRBD2
V gene: TRBV29-1
clone size: .
J gene: TRBJ2-5

CDR3 DNA: TGTGCCAGCAGTTTAACAAACAGGAACTACACCTTC
CDR3 protein: CASSLTNRNYTF
CDR3 length: 12
D gene: .
V gene: TRBV28
clone size: .
J gene: TRBJ1-2

CDR3 DNA: TGTGCCAGCAGTACAACGCGGTCCTCTGGGGCCAACGTCCTGACTTTC
CDR3 protein: CASSTTRSSGANVLTF
CDR3 length: 16
D gene: .
V gene: TRBV28
clone size: .
J gene: TRBJ2-6

CDR3 DNA: TGTGCCAGCAGCCTTCCGGGTGCCCTCTATGGCTACACCTTC
CDR3 protein: CASSLPGALYGYTF
CDR3 length: 14
D gene: .
V gene: TRBV5-4
clone size: .
J gene: TRBJ1-2

CDR3 DNA: TGTGCCAGCAGTTACTTCCGGGTGTATAGCAATCAGCCCCAGCATTTT
CDR3 protein: CASSYFRVYSNQPQHF
CDR3 length: 16
D gene: .
V gene: TRBV6-6
clone size: .
J gene: TRBJ1-5

CDR3 DNA: TGCACCAGCAACCGCTACTCTGGAAACACCATATATTTT
CDR3 protein: CTSNRYSGNTIYF
CDR3 length: 13
D gene: .
V gene: TRBV1
clone size: once
J gene: TRBJ1-3

CDR3 DNA: TGTGCCAGCAGTTTCCTCCGAGCGGGAGGGACGGATACGCAGTATTTT
CDR3 protein: CASSFLRAGGTDTQYF
CDR3 length: 16
D gene: TRBD2
V gene: TRBV27
clone size: .
J gene: TRBJ2-3

CDR3 DNA: TGTGCCAGCAGCCCACGGAGGGAGACCCAGTACTTC
CDR3 protein: CASSPRRETQYF
CDR3 length: 12
D gene: .
V gene: TRBV7-2
clone size: .
J gene: TRBJ2-5

CDR3 DNA: TGTGCCAGCAGACATAGCGGGAGTACGGCCAATGAGCAGTTCTTC
CDR3 protein: CASRHSGSTANEQFF
CDR3 length: 15
D gene: TRBD2
V gene: TRBV7-2
clone size: .
J gene: TRBJ2-1

CDR3 DNA: TGTGCCTGGAGTCTTGACAGGGGAGCGGGTGAAGCTTTCTTT
CDR3 protein: CAWSLDRGAGEAFF
CDR3 length: 14
D gene: TRBD1
V gene: TRBV30
clone size: .
J gene: TRBJ1-1

CDR3 DNA: TGCGCCAGCAGCCCTGGAGGCGATGAGCAGTTCTTC
CDR3 protein: CASSPGGDEQFF
CDR3 length: 12
D gene: .
V gene: TRBV4-3
clone size: .
J gene: TRBJ2-1

CDR3 DNA: TGCGCCAGCAGCTTGTCCCCAGGCTTTTCCACTGAAGCTTTCTTT
CDR3 protein: CASSLSPGFSTEAFF
CDR3 length: 15
D gene: .
V gene: TRBV5-1
clone size: .
J gene: TRBJ1-1

CDR3 DNA: TGTGCCAGCAGCCCCCGCGGGACTAGCGGGAGGGCCCACGAGCAGTACTTC
CDR3 protein: CASSPRGTSGRAHEQYF
CDR3 length: 17
D gene: TRBD2
V gene: TRBV7-9
clone size: .
J gene: TRBJ2-7

CDR3 DNA: TGTGCCAGCAGCGTGGGGCAGGGTAACACCGGGGAGCTGTTTTTT
CDR3 protein: CASSVGQGNTGELFF
CDR3 length: 15
D gene: .
V gene: TRBV7-6
clone size: .
J gene: TRBJ2-2

CDR3 DNA: TGTGCCAGCAGCTCAGCTAGCGGGAACAATGAGCAGTTCTTC
CDR3 protein: CASSSASGNNEQFF
CDR3 length: 14
D gene: TRBD2
V gene: TRBV5-4
clone size: few
J gene: TRBJ2-1